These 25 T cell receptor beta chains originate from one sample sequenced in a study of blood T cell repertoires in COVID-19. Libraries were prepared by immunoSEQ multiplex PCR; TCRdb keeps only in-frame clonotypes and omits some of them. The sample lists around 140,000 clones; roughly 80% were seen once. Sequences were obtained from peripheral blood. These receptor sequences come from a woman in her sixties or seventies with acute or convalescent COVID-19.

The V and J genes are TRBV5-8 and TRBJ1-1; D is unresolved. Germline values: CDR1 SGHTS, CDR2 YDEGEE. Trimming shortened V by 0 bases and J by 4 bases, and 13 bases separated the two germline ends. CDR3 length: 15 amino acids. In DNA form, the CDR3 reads TGTGCCAGCAGCTTGGGGTTCTCGAGCGGCACTGAAGCTTTCTTT. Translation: CASSLGFSSGTEAFF.

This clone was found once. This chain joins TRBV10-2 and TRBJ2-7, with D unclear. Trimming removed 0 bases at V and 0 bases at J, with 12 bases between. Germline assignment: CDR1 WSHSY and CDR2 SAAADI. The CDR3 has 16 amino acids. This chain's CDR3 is CASSESATPSSYEQYF. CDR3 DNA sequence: TGCGCCAGCAGTGAGTCGGCGACTCCGAGCTCCTACGAGCAGTACTTC.

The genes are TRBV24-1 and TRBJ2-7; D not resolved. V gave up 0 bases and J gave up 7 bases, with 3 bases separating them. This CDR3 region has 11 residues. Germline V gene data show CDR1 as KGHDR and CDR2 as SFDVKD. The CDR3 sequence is CATSDLREQYF. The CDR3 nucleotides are TGTGCCACCAGTGATTTGCGGGAGCAGTACTTC.

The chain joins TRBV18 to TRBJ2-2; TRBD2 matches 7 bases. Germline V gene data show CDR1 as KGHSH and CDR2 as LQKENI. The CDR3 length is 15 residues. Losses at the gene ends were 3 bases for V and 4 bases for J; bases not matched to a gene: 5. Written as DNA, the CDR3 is TGTGCCAGCTCACCCAGGGACTACTCCACCGGGGAGCTGTTTTTT. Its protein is CASSPRDYSTGELFF. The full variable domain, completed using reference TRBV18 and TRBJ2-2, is NAGVMQNPRHLVRRRGQEARLRCSPMKGHSHVYWYRQLPEEGLKFMVYLQKENIIDESGMPKERFSAEFPKEGPSILRIQQVVRGDSAAYFCASSPRDYSTGELFFGEGSRLTVL.

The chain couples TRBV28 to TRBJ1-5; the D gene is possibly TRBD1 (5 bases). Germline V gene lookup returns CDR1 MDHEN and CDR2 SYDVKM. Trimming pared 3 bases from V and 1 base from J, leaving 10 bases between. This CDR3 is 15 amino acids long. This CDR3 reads CASSFQGVSNQPQHF. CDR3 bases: TGTGCCAGCAGTTTCCAGGGTGTCAGCAATCAGCCCCAGCATTTT.

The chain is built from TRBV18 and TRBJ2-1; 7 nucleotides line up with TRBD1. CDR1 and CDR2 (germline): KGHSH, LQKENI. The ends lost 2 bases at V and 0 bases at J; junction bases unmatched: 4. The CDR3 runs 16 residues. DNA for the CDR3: TGTGCCAGCTCACCAGGACAGGACACCTCCTACAATGAGCAGTTCTTC. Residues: CASSPGQDTSYNEQFF.

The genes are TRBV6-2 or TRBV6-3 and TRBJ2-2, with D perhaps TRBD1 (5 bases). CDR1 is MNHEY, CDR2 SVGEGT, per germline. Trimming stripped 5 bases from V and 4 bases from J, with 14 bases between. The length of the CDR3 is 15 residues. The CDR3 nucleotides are TGTGCCAGCAGTGGTAAGACAGTATTCACCGGGGAGCTGTTTTTT. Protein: CASSGKTVFTGELFF.

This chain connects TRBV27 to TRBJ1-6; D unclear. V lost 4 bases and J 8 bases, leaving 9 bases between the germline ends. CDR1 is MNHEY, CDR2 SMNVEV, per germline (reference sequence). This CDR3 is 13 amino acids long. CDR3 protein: CASSSVTHSPLHF. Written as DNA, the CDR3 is TGTGCCAGCAGTTCGGTGACACATTCACCCCTCCACTTT.

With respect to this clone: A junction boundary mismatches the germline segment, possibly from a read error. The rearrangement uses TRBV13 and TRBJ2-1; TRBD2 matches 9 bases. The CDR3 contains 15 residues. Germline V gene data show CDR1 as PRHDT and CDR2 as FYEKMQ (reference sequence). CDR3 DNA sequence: TGTGCCAGCACAGGGGCTCCCGCACTAGCGGGTTCTGGGATCTTC. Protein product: CASTGAPALAGSGIF.

CDR3: CATSSPWGGSNQPQHF. The CDR3 DNA follows: TGTGCCACCAGCAGCCCCTGGGGGGGTAGCAATCAGCCCCAGCATTTT. This chain joins TRBV15 and TRBJ1-5; possibly TRBD1 for D (5 bases). Germline CDR1 is LNHNV and CDR2 is YYDKDF (reference sequence). The CDR3 is 16 amino acids. Trimming left V 3 bases short and J 0 bases short, with 12 bases between.

As DNA, the CDR3 is TGTTACACGAGGGGACAGGGAGCGCTTTTGAACACTGAAGCTTTCTTT. This gives the protein CYTRGQGALLNTEAFF. This rearrangement joins TRBV28 to TRBJ1-1; TRBD1 agrees at 9 bases. Looked up from germline, CDR1 is MDHEN and CDR2 is SYDVKM. The CDR3 consists of 16 residues. Full variable domain (rest looked up from reference TRBV28 and TRBJ1-1): DVKVTQSSRYLVKRTGEKVFLECVQDMDHENMFWYRQDPGLGLRLIYFSYDVKMKEKGDIPEGYSVSREKKERFSLILESASTNQTSMYLCYTRGQGALLNTEAFFGQGTRLTVV.

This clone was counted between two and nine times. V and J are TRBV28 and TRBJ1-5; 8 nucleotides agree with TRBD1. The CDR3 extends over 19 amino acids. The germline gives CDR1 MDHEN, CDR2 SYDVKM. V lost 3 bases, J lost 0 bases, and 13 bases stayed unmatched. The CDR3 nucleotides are TGTGCCAGCAGTTTTATCATAGGACAGGGCAGGTATAGCAATCAGCCCCAGCATTTT. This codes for CASSFIIGQGRYSNQPQHF.

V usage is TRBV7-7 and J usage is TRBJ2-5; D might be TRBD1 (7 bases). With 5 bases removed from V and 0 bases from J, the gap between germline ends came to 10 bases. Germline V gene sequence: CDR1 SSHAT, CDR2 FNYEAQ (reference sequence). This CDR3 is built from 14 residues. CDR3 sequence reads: CASSPGGYQETQYF. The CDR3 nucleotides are TGTGCCAGCAGCCCAGGGGGGTACCAAGAGACCCAGTACTTC.

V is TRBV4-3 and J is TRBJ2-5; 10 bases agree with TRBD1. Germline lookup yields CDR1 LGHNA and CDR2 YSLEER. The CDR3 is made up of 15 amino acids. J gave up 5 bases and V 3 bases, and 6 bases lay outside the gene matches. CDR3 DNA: TGCGCCAGCAGCCAGGGGACAGGGGCGGGGGAGACCCAGTACTTC. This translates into CASSQGTGAGETQYF.

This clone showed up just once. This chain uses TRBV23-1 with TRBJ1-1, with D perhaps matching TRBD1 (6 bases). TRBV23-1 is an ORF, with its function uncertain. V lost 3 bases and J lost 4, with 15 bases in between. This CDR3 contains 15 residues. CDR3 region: CASSHCGQQITEAFF. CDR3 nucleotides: TGCGCCAGCAGTCACTGTGGACAGCAAATCACTGAAGCTTTCTTT.

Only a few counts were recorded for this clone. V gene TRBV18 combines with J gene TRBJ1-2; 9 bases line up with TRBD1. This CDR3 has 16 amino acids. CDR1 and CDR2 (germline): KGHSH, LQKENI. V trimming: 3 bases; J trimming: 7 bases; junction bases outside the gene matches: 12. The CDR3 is CASSPGRDREVAGYTF. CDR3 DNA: TGTGCCAGCTCACCTGGACGGGACAGGGAAGTAGCTGGCTACACCTTC.

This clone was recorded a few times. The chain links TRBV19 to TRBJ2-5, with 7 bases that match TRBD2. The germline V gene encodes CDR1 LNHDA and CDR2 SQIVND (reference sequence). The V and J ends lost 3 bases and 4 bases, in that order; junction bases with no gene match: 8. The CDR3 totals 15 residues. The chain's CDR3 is CASSMVAGAGETQYF. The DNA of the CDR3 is TGTGCCAGTAGTATGGTTGCGGGAGCAGGAGAGACCCAGTACTTC.

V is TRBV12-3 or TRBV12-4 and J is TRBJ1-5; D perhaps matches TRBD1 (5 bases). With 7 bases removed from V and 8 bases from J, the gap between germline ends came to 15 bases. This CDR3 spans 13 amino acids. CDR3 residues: CASNLGGDEPQHF. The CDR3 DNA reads TGTGCCAGCAACCTCGGGGGGGATGAGCCCCAGCATTTT.

In DNA, the CDR3 is TGTGCCAGTAGGAGAAGCTCCGGGACAGGGGGCTCCTACAATGAGCAGTTCTTC. Amino acids: CASRRSSGTGGSYNEQFF. V usage is TRBV19 and J usage is TRBJ2-1; 11 bases match TRBD1. V shed 6 bases, J shed 0 bases, and the junction held 10 bases outside the gene matches. The length of the CDR3 is 18 residues. Germline V gene data show CDR1 as LNHDA and CDR2 as SQIVND (reference sequence).

CDR3 sequence reads: CASSLFPGQGVDEQFF. CDR3 bases: TGTGCCAGCAGCTTATTCCCGGGACAGGGGGTGGATGAGCAGTTCTTC. The chain recombines TRBV7-3 with TRBJ2-1; 11 nucleotides align to TRBD1. Germline-derived CDR1 and CDR2 are SGHTA and FQGTGA. The CDR3 extends over 16 amino acids. V lost 2 bases and J lost 8; bases outside the gene matches: 8.

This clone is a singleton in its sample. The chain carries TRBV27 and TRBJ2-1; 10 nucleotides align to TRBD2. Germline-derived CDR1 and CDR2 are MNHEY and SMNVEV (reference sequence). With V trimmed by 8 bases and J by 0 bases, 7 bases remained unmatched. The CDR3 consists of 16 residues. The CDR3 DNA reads TGTGCCAGCCGCACCCGGACTAGCGGCTCCTACAATGAGCAGTTCTTC. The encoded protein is CASRTRTSGSYNEQFF.

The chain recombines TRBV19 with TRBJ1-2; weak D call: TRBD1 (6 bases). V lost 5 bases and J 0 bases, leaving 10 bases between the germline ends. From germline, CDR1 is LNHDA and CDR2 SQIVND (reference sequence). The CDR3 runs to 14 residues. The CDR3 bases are TGTGCCAGTAGTGGACAGAGAGCTAACTATGGCTACACCTTC. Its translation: CASSGQRANYGYTF.

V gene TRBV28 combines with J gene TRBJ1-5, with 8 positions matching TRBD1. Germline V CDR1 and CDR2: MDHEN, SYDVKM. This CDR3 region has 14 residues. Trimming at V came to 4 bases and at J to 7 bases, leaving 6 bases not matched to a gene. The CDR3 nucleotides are TGTGCCAGCAGTTCCGGACAGGGCGACCAGCCCCAGCATTTT. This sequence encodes CASSSGQGDQPQHF.

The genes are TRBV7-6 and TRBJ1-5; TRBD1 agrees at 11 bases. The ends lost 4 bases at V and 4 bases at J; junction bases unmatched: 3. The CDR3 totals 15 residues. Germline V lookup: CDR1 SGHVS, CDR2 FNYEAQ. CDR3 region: CASSWGQGVNQPQHF. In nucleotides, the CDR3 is TGTGCCAGCAGCTGGGGACAGGGGGTAAATCAGCCCCAGCATTTT. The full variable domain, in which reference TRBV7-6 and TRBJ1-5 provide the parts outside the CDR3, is GAGVSQSPRYKVTKRGQDVALRCDPISGHVSLYWYRQALGQGPEFLTYFNYEAQQDKSGLPNDRFSAERPEGSISTLTIQRTEQRDSAMYRCASSWGQGVNQPQHFGDGTRLSIL.

Written as DNA, the CDR3 is TGTGCCAGCAGTTTGTTGGGGGCCGGGGCTAATGAAAAACTGTTTTTT. Its protein product is CASSLLGAGANEKLFF. V is TRBV28 and J is TRBJ1-4; possibly TRBD1 for D (6 bases). The CDR3 length is 16 residues. Germline CDR1 and CDR2: MDHEN and SYDVKM. Trimming stripped 3 bases from V and 3 bases from J, with 14 bases between.